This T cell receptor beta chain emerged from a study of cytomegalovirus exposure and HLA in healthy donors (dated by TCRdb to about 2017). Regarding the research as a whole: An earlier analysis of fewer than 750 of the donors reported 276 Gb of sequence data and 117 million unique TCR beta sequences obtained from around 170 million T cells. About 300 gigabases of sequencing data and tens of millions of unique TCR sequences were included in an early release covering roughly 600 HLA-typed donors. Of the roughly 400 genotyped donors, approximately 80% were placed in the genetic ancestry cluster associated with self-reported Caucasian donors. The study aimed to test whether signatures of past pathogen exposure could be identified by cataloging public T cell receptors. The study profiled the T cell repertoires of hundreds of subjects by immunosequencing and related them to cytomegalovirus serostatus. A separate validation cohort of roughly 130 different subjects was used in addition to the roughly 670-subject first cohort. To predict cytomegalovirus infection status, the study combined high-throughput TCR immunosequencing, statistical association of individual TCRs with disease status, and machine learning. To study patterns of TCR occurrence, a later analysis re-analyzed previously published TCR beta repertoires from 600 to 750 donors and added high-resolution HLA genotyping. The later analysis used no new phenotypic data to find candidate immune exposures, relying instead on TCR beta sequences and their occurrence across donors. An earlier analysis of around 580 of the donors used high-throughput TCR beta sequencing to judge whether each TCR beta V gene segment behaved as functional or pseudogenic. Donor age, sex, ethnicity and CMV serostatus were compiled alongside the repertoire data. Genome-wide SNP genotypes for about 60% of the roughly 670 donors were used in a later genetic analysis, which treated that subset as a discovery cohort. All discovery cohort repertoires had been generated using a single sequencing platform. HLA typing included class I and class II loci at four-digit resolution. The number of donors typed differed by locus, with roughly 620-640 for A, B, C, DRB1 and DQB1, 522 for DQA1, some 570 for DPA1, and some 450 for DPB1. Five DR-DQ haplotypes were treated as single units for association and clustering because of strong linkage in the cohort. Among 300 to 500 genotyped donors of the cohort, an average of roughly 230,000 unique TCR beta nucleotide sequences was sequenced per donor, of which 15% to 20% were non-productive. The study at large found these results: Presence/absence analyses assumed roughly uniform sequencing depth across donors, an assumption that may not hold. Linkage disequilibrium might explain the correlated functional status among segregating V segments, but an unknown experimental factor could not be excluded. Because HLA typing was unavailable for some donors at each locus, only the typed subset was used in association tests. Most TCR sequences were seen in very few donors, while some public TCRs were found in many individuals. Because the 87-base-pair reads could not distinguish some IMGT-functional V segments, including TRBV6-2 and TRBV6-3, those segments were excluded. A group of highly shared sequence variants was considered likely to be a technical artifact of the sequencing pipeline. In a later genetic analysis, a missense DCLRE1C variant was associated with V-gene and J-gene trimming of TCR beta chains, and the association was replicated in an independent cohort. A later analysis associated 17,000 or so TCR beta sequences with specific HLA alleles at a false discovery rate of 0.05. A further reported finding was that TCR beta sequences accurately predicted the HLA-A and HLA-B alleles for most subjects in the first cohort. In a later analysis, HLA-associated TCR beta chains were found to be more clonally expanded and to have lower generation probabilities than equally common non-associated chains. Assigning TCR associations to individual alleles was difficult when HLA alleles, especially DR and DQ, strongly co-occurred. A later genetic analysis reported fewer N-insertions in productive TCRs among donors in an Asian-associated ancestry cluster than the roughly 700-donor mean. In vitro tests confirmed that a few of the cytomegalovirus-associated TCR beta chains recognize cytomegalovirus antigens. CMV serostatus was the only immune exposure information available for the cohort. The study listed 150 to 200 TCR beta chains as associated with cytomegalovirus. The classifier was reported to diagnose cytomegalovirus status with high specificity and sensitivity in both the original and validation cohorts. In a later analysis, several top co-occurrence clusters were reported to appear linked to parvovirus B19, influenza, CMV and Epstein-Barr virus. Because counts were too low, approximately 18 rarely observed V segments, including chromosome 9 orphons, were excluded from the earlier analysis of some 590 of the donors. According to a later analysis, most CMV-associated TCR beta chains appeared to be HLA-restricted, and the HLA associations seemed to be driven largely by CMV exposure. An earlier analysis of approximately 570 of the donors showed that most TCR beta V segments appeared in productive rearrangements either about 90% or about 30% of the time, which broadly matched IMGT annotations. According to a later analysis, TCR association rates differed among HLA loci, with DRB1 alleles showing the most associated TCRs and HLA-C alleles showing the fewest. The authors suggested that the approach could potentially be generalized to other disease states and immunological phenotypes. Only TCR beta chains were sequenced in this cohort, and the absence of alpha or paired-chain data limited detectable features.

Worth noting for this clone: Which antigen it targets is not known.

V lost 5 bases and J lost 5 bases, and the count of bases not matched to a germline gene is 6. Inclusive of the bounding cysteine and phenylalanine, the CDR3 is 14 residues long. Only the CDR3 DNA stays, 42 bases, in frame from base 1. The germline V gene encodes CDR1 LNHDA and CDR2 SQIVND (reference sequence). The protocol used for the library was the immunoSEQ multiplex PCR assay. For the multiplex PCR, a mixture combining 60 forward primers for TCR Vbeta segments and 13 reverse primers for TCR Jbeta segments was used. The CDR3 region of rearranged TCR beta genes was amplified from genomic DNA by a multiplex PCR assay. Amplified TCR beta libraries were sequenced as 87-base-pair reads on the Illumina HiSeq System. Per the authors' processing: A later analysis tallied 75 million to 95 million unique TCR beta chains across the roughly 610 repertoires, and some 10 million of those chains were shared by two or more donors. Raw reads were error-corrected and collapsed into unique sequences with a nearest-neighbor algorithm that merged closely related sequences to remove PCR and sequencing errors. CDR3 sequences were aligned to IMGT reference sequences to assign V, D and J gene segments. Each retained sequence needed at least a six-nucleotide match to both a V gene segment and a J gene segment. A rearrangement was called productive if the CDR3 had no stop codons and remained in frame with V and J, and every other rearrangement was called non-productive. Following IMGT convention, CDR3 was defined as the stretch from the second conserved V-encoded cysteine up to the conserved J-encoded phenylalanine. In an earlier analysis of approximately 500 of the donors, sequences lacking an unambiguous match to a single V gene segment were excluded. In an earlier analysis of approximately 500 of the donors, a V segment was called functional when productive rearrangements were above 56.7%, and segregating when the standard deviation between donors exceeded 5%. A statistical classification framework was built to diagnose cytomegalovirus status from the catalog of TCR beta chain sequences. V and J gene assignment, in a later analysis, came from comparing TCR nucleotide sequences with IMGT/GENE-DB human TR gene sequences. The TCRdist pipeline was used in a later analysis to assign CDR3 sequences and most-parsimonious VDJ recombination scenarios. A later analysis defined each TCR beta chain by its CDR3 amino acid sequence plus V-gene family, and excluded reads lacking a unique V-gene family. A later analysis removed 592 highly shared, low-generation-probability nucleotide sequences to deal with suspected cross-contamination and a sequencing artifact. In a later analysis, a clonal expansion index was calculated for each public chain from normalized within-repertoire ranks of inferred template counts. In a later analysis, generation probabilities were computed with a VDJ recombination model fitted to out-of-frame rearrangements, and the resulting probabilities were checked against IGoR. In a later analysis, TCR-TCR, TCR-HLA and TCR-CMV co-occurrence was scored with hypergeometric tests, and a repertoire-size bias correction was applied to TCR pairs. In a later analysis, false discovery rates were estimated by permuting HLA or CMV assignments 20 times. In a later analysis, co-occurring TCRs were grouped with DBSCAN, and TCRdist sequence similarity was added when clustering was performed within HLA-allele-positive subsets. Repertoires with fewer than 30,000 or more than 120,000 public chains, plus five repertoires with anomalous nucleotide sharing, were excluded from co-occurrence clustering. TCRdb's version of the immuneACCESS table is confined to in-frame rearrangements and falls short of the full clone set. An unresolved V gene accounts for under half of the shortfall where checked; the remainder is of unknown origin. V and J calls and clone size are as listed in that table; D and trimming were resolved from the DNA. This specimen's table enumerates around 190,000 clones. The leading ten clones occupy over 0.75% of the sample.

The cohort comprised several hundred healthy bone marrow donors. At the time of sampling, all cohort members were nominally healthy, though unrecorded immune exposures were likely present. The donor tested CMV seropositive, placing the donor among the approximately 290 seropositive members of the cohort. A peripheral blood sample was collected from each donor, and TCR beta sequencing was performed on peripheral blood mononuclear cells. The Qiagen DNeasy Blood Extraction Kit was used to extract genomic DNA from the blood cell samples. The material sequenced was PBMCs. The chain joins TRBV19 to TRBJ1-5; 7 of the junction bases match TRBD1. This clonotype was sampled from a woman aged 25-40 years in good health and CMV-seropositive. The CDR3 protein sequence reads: CASSVQGRHQPQHF. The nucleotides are TGTGCCAGTAGTGTACAGGGGAGGCATCAGCCCCAGCATTTT.